Each of the 8 T cell receptor beta chains below was sequenced from the same sample in a study of cytomegalovirus exposure and HLA in healthy donors. Primers: 60 Vbeta forward and 13 Jbeta reverse. Assay used: immunoSEQ multiplex PCR; TCRdb lists only in-frame clones, some missing. Among over 130,000 clones listed, roughly four fifths were seen once. The sample taken for sequencing was PBMCs. Receptor source: a man younger than 40 in good health and CMV-seropositive.

CDR3 nucleotide sequence: TGTGCCACCAGCAGAGAAGGGAGTTCTCGTAAGTTCTTC. Translating it yields CATSREGSSRKFF. V and J are TRBV15 and TRBJ2-1, with a tentative D call TRBD2 (5 bases). Germline V gene data show CDR1 as LNHNV and CDR2 as YYDKDF (reference sequence). V gave up 0 bases and J gave up 14 bases, with 14 bases separating them. CDR3 length: 13 residues.

The chain joins TRBV7-9 to TRBJ1-1; D may be TRBD1 (6 bases). V gave up 5 bases and J gave up 1 base, with 11 bases separating them. Per the germline V gene, CDR1 is SEHNR and CDR2 is FQNEAQ (reference sequence). This CDR3 is 14 amino acids long. The CDR3 here is CASSPWTANTEAFF. The DNA of the CDR3 is TGTGCCAGCAGCCCTTGGACAGCGAACACTGAAGCTTTCTTT.

V is TRBV4-2 and J is TRBJ2-3; D is perhaps TRBD2 (5 bases). This CDR3 region has 16 residues. Germline CDR1 reads LGHNA; CDR2 reads YNFKEQ. V lost 0 bases to trimming and J lost 2 bases, with 12 bases between them. The CDR3 DNA sequence: TGTGCCAGCAGCCAAGAGGGTGGGAGAGCCACAGATACGCAGTATTTT. Translating gives CASSQEGGRATDTQYF.

The chain uses TRBV11-2 and TRBJ1-2, with TRBD1 matching 8 bases. The CDR3 is 16 amino acids. V dropped 5 bases and J dropped 4; count of bases not matched to a gene: 12. CDR1 SGHAT and CDR2 FQNNGV come from the germline V gene. Here the CDR3 DNA reads TGTGCCAGCAGCCTTAGGTCCGGGACAGGATTCTATGGCTACACCTTC. This translates into CASSLRSGTGFYGYTF.

The chain couples TRBV29-1 to TRBJ1-1; TRBD1 agrees at 7 bases. Germline loops: CDR1 SQVTM, CDR2 ANQGSEA. This CDR3 is 13 amino acids long. V dropped 2 bases and J dropped 3; count of bases not matched to a gene: 3. CDR3 DNA sequence: TGCAGCGTTGAAAAGGGGGCTCACACTGAAGCTTTCTTT. Residues: CSVEKGAHTEAFF.

The chain joins TRBV7-9 to TRBJ1-5; tentative D call: TRBD1 (5 bases). CDR3 size: 14 residues. The germline V gene encodes CDR1 SEHNR and CDR2 FQNEAQ (reference sequence). V was cut by 8 bases and J by 2 bases, with 13 bases left in between. The CDR3 DNA follows: TGTGCCAGCGACGGCAGGGTGGGCAATCAGCCCCAGCATTTT. This translates into CASDGRVGNQPQHF.

This clone has a handful of counts. V and J are TRBV19 and TRBJ1-5, with D unresolved. Germline V gene lookup returns CDR1 LNHDA and CDR2 SQIVND (reference sequence). This CDR3 has 15 amino acids. The V end lost 7 bases, the J end lost 7 bases, and 20 bases lay between the germline ends. CDR3 sequence: CASTLRRTLGQPQHF. The CDR3, as DNA: TGTGCCAGTACCCTCAGGAGGACCCTGGGACAGCCCCAGCATTTT.

The chain combines TRBV29-1 with TRBJ1-4; D remains ambiguous. The CDR3 covers 14 residues. CDR1 is SQVTM, CDR2 ANQGSEA, per germline. Trimming pared 7 bases from V and 6 bases from J, leaving 18 bases between. This CDR3 is CSALHGLLDEKLFF. DNA for the CDR3: TGCAGCGCTCTCCACGGGTTATTAGATGAAAAACTGTTTTTT. Filled out from reference TRBV29-1 and TRBJ1-4, the complete variable domain reads SAVISQKPSRDICQRGTSLTIQCQVDSQVTMMFWYRQQPGQSLTLIATANQGSEATYESGFVIDKFPISRPNLTFSTLTVSNMSPEDSSIYLCSALHGLLDEKLFFGSGTQLSVL.